The 26 T cell receptor beta chains below come from one sample, sequenced in a study of T cells after yellow fever vaccination. TCRdb re-called the 5' RACE reads through MiXCR, storing one row per CDR3 protein. Of about 320,000 distinct CDR3 sequences detected, approximately 12% appear once; the ten largest clones hold 3% to 4%. This specimen was CD4+ T cells sorted from PBMCs, taken 15 days after the yellow fever booster vaccination. These receptors originate from a man aged 18 to 29 who received the YFV17D yellow fever vaccine.

In its sample, this clonotype was seen a few times. The gene calls are TRBV20-1 and TRBJ1-1; TRBD1 aligns across 9 bases. Germline V CDR1 and CDR2: DFQATT, SNEGSKA (reference sequence). The CDR3 spans 12 residues. J was trimmed by 10 bases and V by 6 bases; bases with no gene match: 9. The DNA of the CDR3 is TGCAGTGCAGCCACAGGGGGCGCGGGAGCTTTCTTT. Amino acid sequence: CSAATGGAGAFF.

This clonotype was picked up a small number of times. This chain links TRBV7-1 with TRBJ2-3; 8 nucleotides align to TRBD1. TRBV7-1 belongs to the ORF category, with a function that is uncertain. This CDR3 is built from 15 residues. Germline trimming cut 1 base from V and 5 bases from J; bases unmatched to any gene: 5. CDR3 sequence: CASSSVRGRVDTQYF. CDR3 bases: TGTGCCAGCAGCTCAGTCAGGGGGCGGGTAGATACGCAGTATTTT.

The genes are TRBV5-1 and TRBJ2-5, with D uncertain. CDR1 and CDR2 (germline): SGHRS, YFSETQ. Trimming removed 2 bases at V and 1 base at J, with 6 bases between. The CDR3 length is 13 residues. CDR3 DNA: TGCGCCAGCAGCTTTGGGGTCCAAGAGACCCAGTACTTC. This gives the protein CASSFGVQETQYF.

This clonotype occurred many times. J is TRBJ2-2 and V is TRBV5-4; 7 bases fit TRBD2. V lost 4 bases to trimming and J lost 4 bases; unmatched junction nucleotides: 4. This CDR3 spans 14 amino acids. CDR1 and CDR2 (germline): SGHNT, YYREEE (reference sequence). CDR3 in amino acids: CASSGPGGTGELFF. The CDR3 DNA is TGTGCCAGCAGCGGGCCGGGGGGCACCGGGGAGCTGTTTTTT.

This clonotype is a singleton in its sample. The rearrangement uses TRBV25-1 and TRBJ1-2; D might be TRBD1 (5 bases). The V gene's germline CDR1 is MGHDK and CDR2 SYGVNS. V lost 3 bases to trimming and J lost 4 bases, with 15 bases between them. CDR3 size: 15 residues. The CDR3 DNA reads as TGTGCCAGCAGTGAGTCCGGGACGGTGAGCTATGGCTACACCTTC. Protein sequence: CASSESGTVSYGYTF.

This clonotype was picked up a small number of times. This chain joins TRBV20-1 and TRBJ1-2; tentatively, D is TRBD1 (6 bases). V lost 4 bases to trimming and J lost 5 bases, with 20 bases between them. The CDR3 has 15 residues. The V gene's germline CDR1 is DFQATT and CDR2 SNEGSKA (reference sequence). The CDR3 nucleotides are TGCAGTGCTAACCTGGGGGGGGCGCGTGTTTATGGCTACACCTTC. Its protein product is CSANLGGARVYGYTF.

This clonotype was recorded a few times. V gene TRBV4-3 combines with J gene TRBJ2-1, with D possibly matching TRBD1 (8 bases). Germline CDR1 is LGHNA and CDR2 is YSLEER. The V gene lost 4 bases and the J gene lost 5 bases, with 12 bases spanning the gap. This CDR3 is built from 14 residues. For the CDR3, the DNA is TGCGCCAGCAGCCGACAGGGGAGGGACAATGAGCAGTTCTTC. Its protein is CASSRQGRDNEQFF.

This clonotype was detected only a few times. The chain carries TRBV28 and TRBJ2-7; 8 bases match TRBD1. Germline lookup yields CDR1 MDHEN and CDR2 SYDVKM. The CDR3 sequence is 15 residues long. The V gene end was trimmed by 4 bases and the J gene end by 3 bases; junction bases not matched to a gene: 8. CDR3 nucleotides: TGTGCCAGCAGTTCTAACAGGGGGTTTGACTACGAGCAGTACGTC. Encoded protein: CASSSNRGFDYEQYV.

This clonotype has a handful of counts. J is TRBJ1-6 and V is TRBV7-2; TRBD1 agrees at 7 bases. V was clipped by 5 bases and J by 0 bases; unmatched bases: 7. There are 17 residues in the CDR3. The germline CDR1 and CDR2 sequences are SGHTA and FQGNSA. The CDR3: CASSPQGQSSYNSPLHF. CDR3 DNA: TGTGCCAGCAGCCCCCAGGGACAGAGCTCCTATAATTCACCCCTCCACTTT.

This clonotype has a handful of counts. V usage is TRBV4-3 and J usage is TRBJ1-4; 9 bases map to TRBD1. The CDR3 extends over 16 amino acids. Germline V lookup: CDR1 LGHNA, CDR2 YSLEER. The trim removed 0 bases at V and 8 bases at J, leaving 7 bases unmatched. The CDR3 bases are TGCGCCAGCAGCCAAGATCGGGGACAGGGATACGAAAAACTGTTTTTT. Protein: CASSQDRGQGYEKLFF.

The V call is TRBV6-2 or TRBV6-3, the J call TRBJ2-1, with TRBD2 identical over 15 bases. CDR1 and CDR2 (germline): MNHEY, SVGEGT. J lost 8 bases, V lost 4 bases, and 12 bases had no gene match. CDR3 length: 18 amino acids. CDR3 DNA sequence: TGTGCCAGCAGTTTGCCACCGGGACTAGCGGGGGGTCCGTATGAGCAGTTCTTC. Translating it yields CASSLPPGLAGGPYEQFF.

The chain carries TRBV5-5 and TRBJ1-4; 8 bases map to TRBD1. V gave up 2 bases and J gave up 8 bases; unmatched junction bases: 5. In germline, CDR1 is SGHKS, CDR2 YYEKEE (reference sequence). The CDR3 extends over 14 amino acids. The CDR3: CASSLGQGWEKLFF. The CDR3 nucleotides are TGTGCCAGCAGCTTAGGACAGGGATGGGAAAAACTGTTTTTT.

The rearrangement links TRBV25-1 to TRBJ1-2, with 7 bases aligning to TRBD1. J gave up 3 bases and V 6 bases, and 4 bases lay outside the gene matches. This CDR3 is 13 amino acids long. From germline, CDR1 is MGHDK and CDR2 SYGVNS. DNA for the CDR3: TGTGCCAGCAGGCGCGGACAGGACTATGGCTACACCTTC. Translation gives CASRRGQDYGYTF.

V gene TRBV29-1 combines with J gene TRBJ2-5; weak D call: TRBD1 (6 bases). This CDR3 has 13 amino acids. Trimming left V 5 bases short and J 0 bases short, with 10 bases between. Germline assignment: CDR1 SQVTM and CDR2 ANQGSEA. This CDR3 is CSVRTVYQETQYF. The CDR3 DNA is TGCAGCGTTCGGACAGTGTACCAAGAGACCCAGTACTTC.

This clonotype was counted only a few times. This chain links TRBV7-2 with TRBJ1-1; D call uncertain. The CDR3 covers 13 residues. V dropped 11 bases and J dropped 8 bases, with 21 bases sitting between them. Germline CDR1 SGHTA, CDR2 FQGNSA. The CDR3 loop is CASKLSEPLEAFF. DNA of the CDR3: TGTGCCTCGAAGCTTAGTGAGCCTTTAGAAGCTTTCTTT. Full variable domain (rest looked up from reference TRBV7-2 and TRBJ1-1): GAGVSQSPSNKVTEKGKDVELRCDPISGHTALYWYRQSLGQGLEFLIYFQGNSAPDKSGLPSDRFSAERTGGSVSTLTIQRTQQEDSAVYLCASKLSEPLEAFFGQGTRLTVV.

This clonotype was counted at least ten times. The rearrangement links TRBV5-4 to TRBJ1-2; maybe TRBD1 (6 bases). Germline values: CDR1 SGHNT, CDR2 YYREEE (reference sequence). The CDR3 loop spans 16 amino acids. V shed 0 bases and J shed 6 bases, with 18 bases lying between them. The CDR3 DNA is TGTGCCAGCAGCTTGGTTATTCTCCAGGGGCGGGATGGCTACACCTTC. Translating gives CASSLVILQGRDGYTF.

The V gene is TRBV9, the J gene TRBJ2-3; D might be TRBD1 or TRBD2, each matching 6 bases. This CDR3 is 17 amino acids long. CDR1 and CDR2 (germline): SGDLS, YYNGEE. Deletions cut 4 bases from V and 0 bases from J, with 18 bases between. The CDR3 DNA is TGTGCCAGCAGCCGGGACTCTTGGGACACTAGCACAGATACGCAGTATTTT. Translation: CASSRDSWDTSTDTQYF.

In this sample, this clonotype turned up many times. This chain connects TRBV12-3 or TRBV12-4 to TRBJ2-5; D may be TRBD1 (5 bases). V was shortened by 6 bases and J by 3 bases, with 8 bases between the two germline ends. The CDR3 contains 12 residues. The DNA of the CDR3 is TGTGCCAGCAGCCGACAGAAAGAGACCCAGTACTTC. This sequence encodes CASSRQKETQYF.

The V and J genes are TRBV6-1 and TRBJ1-5; maybe TRBD1 (6 bases). Germline V gene sequence: CDR1 MNHNS, CDR2 SASEGT. Trimming pared 2 bases from V and 7 bases from J, leaving 9 bases between. This CDR3 is 13 amino acids long. CDR3 in amino acids: CASSEFDRQPQHF. DNA for the CDR3: TGTGCCAGCAGTGAATTCGACAGGCAGCCCCAGCATTTT.

This clonotype was seen many times. The gene calls are TRBV5-1 and TRBJ1-1, with D possibly matching TRBD1 (5 bases). The CDR3 has 14 amino acids. Germline loops: CDR1 SGHRS, CDR2 YFSETQ. The V end lost 0 bases, the J end lost 6 bases, and 12 bases lay between the germline ends. The CDR3 is CASSLGILGAEAFF. The DNA of the CDR3 is TGCGCCAGCAGCTTGGGAATTCTGGGGGCTGAAGCTTTCTTT.

The gene calls are TRBV7-3 and TRBJ2-1; 7 bases fit TRBD2. V dropped 4 bases and J dropped 7; count of bases not matched to a gene: 10. From germline, CDR1 is SGHTA and CDR2 FQGTGA. The CDR3 loop spans 15 amino acids. In DNA form, the CDR3 reads TGTGCCAGCAGCTCCGGGGGAGCGGGGAGAAATGAGCAGTTCTTC. This encodes CASSSGGAGRNEQFF.

This clonotype was counted a few times. The rearrangement joins TRBV5-6 to TRBJ2-5; 8 positions agree with TRBD1. The CDR3 runs 14 residues. Germline loops: CDR1 SGHDT, CDR2 YYEEEE. V lost 3 bases and J lost 4; bases outside the gene matches: 5. The CDR3 loop is CASSSTGVRETQYF. The CDR3 DNA is TGTGCCAGCAGCTCGACAGGGGTACGAGAGACCCAGTACTTC.

The chain carries TRBV9 and TRBJ2-5; a weak D match, TRBD1 (6 bases). V was clipped by 0 bases and J by 1 base, with 13 bases between them. This CDR3 contains 16 residues. CDR1 is SGDLS, CDR2 YYNGEE, per germline. DNA for the CDR3: TGTGCCAGCAGCGTAGGGGGGACACGGGTCCAAGAGACCCAGTACTTC. It is translated as CASSVGGTRVQETQYF.

CDR3 sequence (DNA): TGCAGTGCTCGGAGCGGGGGTTGGAATGAAAAACTGTTTTTT. It is translated as CSARSGGWNEKLFF. The chain carries TRBV20-1 and TRBJ1-4; D possibly corresponds to TRBD1 (5 bases). CDR3 size: 14 residues. Germline CDR1 DFQATT, CDR2 SNEGSKA (reference sequence). The germline V and J ends were trimmed by 5 bases and 5 bases, with 15 bases remaining between them.

V usage is TRBV2 and J usage is TRBJ1-2, with a possible D match to TRBD1 (5 bases). The CDR3 extends over 14 amino acids. The germline CDR1 and CDR2 sequences are SNHLY and FYNNEI. The V end was cut by 4 bases, the J end by 8 bases, with 17 bases between. CDR3 in DNA: TGTGCCAGCAGTGGGGACGGCCGAAGGGCGGGCTACACCTTC. This encodes CASSGDGRRAGYTF.

In this sample, this clonotype turned up a few times. CDR3 coding DNA: TGTGCCAGCAGTTACCAGGGGGACTCCTACGAGCAGTACTTC. Amino acid sequence: CASSYQGDSYEQYF. The rearrangement links TRBV6-5 to TRBJ2-7, with TRBD1 matching over 7 bases. Germline V gene data show CDR1 as MNHEY and CDR2 as SVGAGI. The CDR3 has 14 amino acids. J was trimmed by 0 bases and V by 2 bases; bases with no gene match: 1.